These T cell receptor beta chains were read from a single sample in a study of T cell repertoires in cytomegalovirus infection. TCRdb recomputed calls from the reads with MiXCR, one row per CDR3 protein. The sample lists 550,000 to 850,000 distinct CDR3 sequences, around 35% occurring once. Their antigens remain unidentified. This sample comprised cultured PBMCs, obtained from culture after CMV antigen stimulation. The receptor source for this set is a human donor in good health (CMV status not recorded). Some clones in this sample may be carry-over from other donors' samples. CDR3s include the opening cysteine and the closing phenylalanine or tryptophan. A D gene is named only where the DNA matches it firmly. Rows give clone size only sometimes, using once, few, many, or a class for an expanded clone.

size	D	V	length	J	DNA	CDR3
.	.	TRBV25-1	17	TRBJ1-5	TGTGCCAGCAGTGATGGTAATTGGGAGGGGGTTGGACAGCCCCAGCATTTT	CASSDGNWEGVGQPQHF
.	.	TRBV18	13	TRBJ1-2	TGTGCCAGCTCACCGGACCCAATCTATGGCTACACCTTC	CASSPDPIYGYTF
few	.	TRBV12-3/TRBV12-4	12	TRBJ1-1	TGTGCCAGCAACTTAGGGGGGGGAGGAGCTTTCTTT	CASNLGGGGAFF
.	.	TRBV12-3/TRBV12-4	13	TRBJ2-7	TGTGCCAGCACCCCTCCTAGCGACTACGAGCAGTACTTC	CASTPPSDYEQYF
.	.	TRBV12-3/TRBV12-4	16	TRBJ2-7	TGTGCCAGCAGTGGCCCGGCGGGCCTAGCTGGATACGAGCAGTACTTC	CASSGPAGLAGYEQYF
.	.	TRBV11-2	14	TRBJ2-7	TGTGCCAGCAGCTTTATGTCAGGGGAGGGCGAGCAGTACTTC	CASSFMSGEGEQYF
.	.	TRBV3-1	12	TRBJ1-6	TGTGCCAGCAGCAGTCTGGACTCACCCCTCCACTTT	CASSSLDSPLHF
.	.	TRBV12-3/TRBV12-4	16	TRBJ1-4	TGTGCCAGCAGTACTAACCGGGGGACCATTTTTGAAAAACTGTTTTTT	CASSTNRGTIFEKLFF
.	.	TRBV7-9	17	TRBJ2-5	TGTGCCAGCACCCCCGAGCCTAGGCTTTTCGGACGGGAGACCCAGTACTTC	CASTPEPRLFGRETQYF
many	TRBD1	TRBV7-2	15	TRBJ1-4	TGTGCCAGCAGACTGGGACAGCCCGGGAGTGAAAAACTGTTTTTT	CASRLGQPGSEKLFF
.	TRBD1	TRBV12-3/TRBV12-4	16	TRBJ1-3	TGTGCCAGCAGTTCCACAGGACAGGACTCTGGAAACACCATATATTTT	CASSSTGQDSGNTIYF
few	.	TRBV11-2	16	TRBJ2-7	TGTGCCAGCAGCTTAATGGCCCCCTCGAGCTTTATGGAGCAGTACTTC	CASSLMAPSSFMEQYF
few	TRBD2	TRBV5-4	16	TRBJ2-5	TGTGCCAGCAGCCCGGGACTAGCGGGAGGGAGGGAGACCCAGTACTTC	CASSPGLAGGRETQYF
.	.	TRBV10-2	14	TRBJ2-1	TGCGCCAGCAGTGATTTAGCCCCGCGGGATGAGCAGTTCTTC	CASSDLAPRDEQFF
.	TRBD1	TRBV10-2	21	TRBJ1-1	TGCGCCAGCAGTGTACGCCTGCCGGGACAGACTATAGGGGATATGAACACTGAAGCTTTCTTT	CASSVRLPGQTIGDMNTEAFF
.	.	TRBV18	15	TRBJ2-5	TGTGCCAGCTCCCAGTTCAGCGGTACTCAAGAGACCCAGTACTTC	CASSQFSGTQETQYF
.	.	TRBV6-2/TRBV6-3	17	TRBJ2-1	TGTGCCAGCAGTTACCCCGGGACATCGAATTCCTACAATGAGCAGTTCTTC	CASSYPGTSNSYNEQFF
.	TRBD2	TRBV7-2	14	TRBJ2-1	TGTGCCAGCAGTCCGGGACTAGCAAACCATGAGCAGTTCTTC	CASSPGLANHEQFF
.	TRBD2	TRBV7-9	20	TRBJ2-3	TGTGCCAGCAGCCCCGTGGGACTAGCGGGAGATCCCCTCTACACAGATACGCAGTATTTT	CASSPVGLAGDPLYTDTQYF
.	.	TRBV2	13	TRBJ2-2	TGTGCCAGCAGTCTTGACTACACCGGGGAGCTGTTTTTT	CASSLDYTGELFF
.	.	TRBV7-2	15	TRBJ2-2	TGTGCCAGCGGGAGCGGGCTCGCGAACACCGGGGAGCTGTTTTTT	CASGSGLANTGELFF
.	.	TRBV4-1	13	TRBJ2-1	TGCGCCAGCAGCCAAGAAACTGAGCGCCCTCAGTTCTTC	CASSQETERPQFF
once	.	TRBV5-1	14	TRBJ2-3	TGCGCCAGCAGCTTTGACTCGGCGACAGATACGCAGTATTTT	CASSFDSATDTQYF
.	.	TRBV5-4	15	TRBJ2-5	TGTGCCAGCAGCTTTTATACGGTAGAGCAAGAGACCCAGTACTTC	CASSFYTVEQETQYF
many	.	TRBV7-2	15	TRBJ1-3	TGTGCCAGCAGCTTAGAGGGGGGACCTGGAAACACCATATATTTT	CASSLEGGPGNTIYF
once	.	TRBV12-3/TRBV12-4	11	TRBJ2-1	TGTGCCAGCAGTCTGACTAAGCGCCAGTTCTTC	CASSLTKRQFF
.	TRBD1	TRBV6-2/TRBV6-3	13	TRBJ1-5	TGTGCCAGCAGTTCACAGGGGGTTCAGCCCCAGCATTTT	CASSSQGVQPQHF
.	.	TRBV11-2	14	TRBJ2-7	TGTGCCAGCAGCCCCCGGACCTTACACTACGAGCAGTACTTC	CASSPRTLHYEQYF
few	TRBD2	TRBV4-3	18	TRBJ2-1	TGCGCCAGCAGCCAAGAAATACTACTAGCGGGAGGAAACAATGAGCAGTTCTTC	CASSQEILLAGGNNEQFF
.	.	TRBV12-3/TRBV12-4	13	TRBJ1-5	TGTGCCAGCAGTTTAAGTATGGAACAGCCCCAGCATTTT	CASSLSMEQPQHF
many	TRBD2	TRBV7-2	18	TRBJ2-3	TGTGCCAGCACCCCAGAGGCTAGCGGGAGTCCCCGCACAGATACGCAGTATTTT	CASTPEASGSPRTDTQYF
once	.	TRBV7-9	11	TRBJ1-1	TGTGCCAGCAGCTTGTCCTCCGAAGCTTTCTTT	CASSLSSEAFF
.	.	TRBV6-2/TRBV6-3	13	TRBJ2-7	TGTGCCACCGCGACAGTACAACCCTACGAGCAGTACTTC	CATATVQPYEQYF
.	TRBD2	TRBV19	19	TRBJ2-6	TGTGCCAGTAGAACCGCCGGGACTAGCAGTAGCTCTGGGGCCAACGTCCTGACTTTC	CASRTAGTSSSSGANVLTF
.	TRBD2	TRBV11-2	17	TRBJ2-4	TGTGCCAGCAGCTTAGGTCATTTCGCGGGAGAAGGGGACATTCAGTACTTC	CASSLGHFAGEGDIQYF
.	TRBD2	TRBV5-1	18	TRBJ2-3	TGCGCCAGCTCCCCGGGACTAGAAGGACCGGCTAGCACAGATACGCAGTATTTT	CASSPGLEGPASTDTQYF
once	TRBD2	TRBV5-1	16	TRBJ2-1	TGCGCCAGCAGCCAAGAACTAGCGGGGGGCCACAATGAGCAGTTCTTC	CASSQELAGGHNEQFF
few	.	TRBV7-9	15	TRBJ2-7	TGTGCCAGCAGCTTAGGTGTGGGACGGCCTTACGAGCAGTACTTC	CASSLGVGRPYEQYF
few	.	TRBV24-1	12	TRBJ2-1	TGTGCCTCTTCCGATGGTTACAATGAGCAGTTCTTC	CASSDGYNEQFF
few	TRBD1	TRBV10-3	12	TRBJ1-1	TGTGCCTCTACAGGACAGGGGGGTGAAGCTTTCTTT	CASTGQGGEAFF
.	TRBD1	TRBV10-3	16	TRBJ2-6	TGTGCCATCAGCCTACAGGGGGAGTCTGGGGCCAACGTCCTGACTTTC	CAISLQGESGANVLTF
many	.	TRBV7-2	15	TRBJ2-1	TGTGCCAGCAGACCCCTAGCGAACTCCTACAATGAGCAGTTCTTC	CASRPLANSYNEQFF
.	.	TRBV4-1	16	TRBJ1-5	TGCGCCAGCAGCCAAGTTGGCAGGGATAGCAATCAGCCCCAGCATTTT	CASSQVGRDSNQPQHF
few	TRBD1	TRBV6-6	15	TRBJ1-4	TGTGCCAGCAGTTTAGACAGACAGGGTTATGAAAAACTGTTTTTT	CASSLDRQGYEKLFF
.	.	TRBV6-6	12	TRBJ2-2	TGTGCCAGCACTGTCCTCACCGGGGAGCTGTTTTTT	CASTVLTGELFF
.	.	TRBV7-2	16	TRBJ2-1	TGTGCCAGCAGCCCGACGGACTCGAGCTCCTACAATGAGCAGTTCTTC	CASSPTDSSSYNEQFF
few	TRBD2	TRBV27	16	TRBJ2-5	TGTGCCAGCAGTTTGCGGGCGGGGGGGCTCCAAGAGACCCAGTACTTC	CASSLRAGGLQETQYF
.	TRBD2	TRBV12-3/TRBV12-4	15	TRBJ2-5	TGTGCCAGCAGTTTTACTAGCGGGAGGAAAGAGACCCAGTACTTC	CASSFTSGRKETQYF
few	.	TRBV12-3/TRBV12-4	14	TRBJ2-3	TGTGCCAGCAGCTCGGACAGTTTTACAGATACGCAGTATTTT	CASSSDSFTDTQYF
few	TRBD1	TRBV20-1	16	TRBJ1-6	TGCAGTGCTAGACAGTCAGGGACAGAGATTAATTCACCCCTCCACTTT	CSARQSGTEINSPLHF
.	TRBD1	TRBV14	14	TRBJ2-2	TGTGCCAGCAGGAGACAGGGTGGCACCGGGGAGCTGTTTTTT	CASRRQGGTGELFF
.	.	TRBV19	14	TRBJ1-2	TGTGCCAGTAATGAGACCCAAACGGGCTATGGCTACACCTTC	CASNETQTGYGYTF
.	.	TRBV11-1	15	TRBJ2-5	TGTGCCAGCAGCTTAGAGTCCGGGATCGAAGAGACCCAGTACTTC	CASSLESGIEETQYF
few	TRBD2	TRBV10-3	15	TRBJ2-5	TGTGCCATCAGTGTGGGACGCGGGGGAGAAGAGACCCAGTACTTC	CAISVGRGGEETQYF
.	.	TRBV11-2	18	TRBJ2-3	TGTGCCAGCAGCCTATCTTCTCAGGGGCCGGGGAGCACAGATACGCAGTATTTT	CASSLSSQGPGSTDTQYF